The 26 T cell receptor beta chains below were found in one sample sequenced in a study of T cell responses to AZD1222 COVID-19 vaccine. Profiled with immunoSEQ multiplex PCR; TCRdb holds only in-frame clones, not every one. Of some 170,000 clones listed, around nine tenths were seen once; the top ten hold 4% to 4.5%. This material consisted of peripheral blood, taken 28 days after the second AZD1222 dose. All receptors come from an adult who received the AZD1222 COVID-19 vaccine.

This clone showed up just a few times. J is TRBJ1-2 and V is TRBV6-1, with 9 positions matching TRBD1. The CDR3 runs 13 residues. The ends lost 3 bases at V and 4 bases at J; junction bases unmatched: 0. Germline-derived CDR1 and CDR2 are MNHNS and SASEGT. DNA of the CDR3: TGTGCCAGCAGTGAGACAGGGGGCTATGGCTACACCTTC. It codes for CASSETGGYGYTF.

V gene TRBV13 combines with J gene TRBJ2-1, with 10 bases identical to TRBD2. Looked up from germline, CDR1 is PRHDT and CDR2 is FYEKMQ (reference sequence). This CDR3 has 17 residues. The V segment lost 1 base and the J segment 10 bases; nucleotides outside the gene matches: 13. In DNA form, the CDR3 reads TGTGCCAGCAGCTTAGCCCCGCTAGCGGGGGCTCTCAGGGAGCAGTTCTTC. This encodes CASSLAPLAGALREQFF.

The V and J genes are TRBV5-1 and TRBJ2-7; D may correspond to TRBD1 or TRBD2 (6 bases each). The CDR3 spans 14 residues. Trimming cost V 2 bases and J 2 bases, with 11 bases left between them. In germline, CDR1 is SGHRS, CDR2 YFSETQ. CDR3 protein: CASSFGGGPYEQYF. As DNA, the CDR3 is TGCGCCAGCAGCTTTGGTGGGGGGCCCTACGAGCAGTACTTC.

The chain has TRBV6-1 and TRBJ1-1, with unresolved D. The CDR3 extends over 15 amino acids. Between the trimmed V and J ends, which lost 3 bases and 5 bases, there was a span of 16 bases. Germline V gives CDR1 MNHNS, CDR2 SASEGT. CDR3 sequence (DNA): TGTGCCAGCAGTGAGGCTTTGCAGTCGAGGACTGAAGCTTTCTTT. Its protein product is CASSEALQSRTEAFF.

The chain couples TRBV25-1 to TRBJ1-1; 7 nucleotides match TRBD1. Germline CDR1 is MGHDK and CDR2 is SYGVNS. This CDR3 region has 16 residues. V shed 6 bases, J shed 0 bases, and the junction held 10 bases outside the gene matches. Here the CDR3 DNA reads TGTGCCAGCAGACCCACGACAGGGACCATGAACACTGAAGCTTTCTTT. This encodes CASRPTTGTMNTEAFF.

The chain employs TRBV6-1 and TRBJ1-5, with TRBD1 matching over 9 bases. This CDR3 has 14 amino acids. J gave up 6 bases and V 3 bases, and 3 bases lay outside the gene matches. Germline V gene sequence: CDR1 MNHNS, CDR2 SASEGT. The CDR3 sequence: CASSEGQGPQPQHF. In DNA form, the CDR3 reads TGTGCCAGCAGTGAGGGACAGGGACCTCAGCCCCAGCATTTT.

This clone was observed a handful of times. The chain joins TRBV7-9 to TRBJ2-1; D ambiguous. V lost 1 base and J 10 bases, leaving 8 bases between the germline ends. Germline CDR1 SEHNR, CDR2 FQNEAQ (reference sequence). The length of the CDR3 is 12 residues. CDR3 residues: CASSLEAPEQFF. The DNA for the CDR3 is TGTGCCAGCAGCTTAGAGGCCCCCGAGCAGTTCTTC. The full variable domain, in which reference TRBV7-9 and TRBJ2-1 provide the parts outside the CDR3, is DTGVSQNPRHKITKRGQNVTFRCDPISEHNRLYWYRQTLGQGPEFLTYFQNEAQLEKSRLLSDRFSAERPKGSFSTLEIQRTEQGDSAMYLCASSLEAPEQFFGPGTRLTVL.

This clone has only one observation. The rearrangement links TRBV7-3 to TRBJ2-3, with 10 positions matching TRBD2. V dropped 5 bases and J dropped 0; count of bases not matched to a gene: 17. CDR1 SGHTA and CDR2 FQGTGA come from the germline V gene. This CDR3 comprises 20 residues. The DNA of the CDR3 is TGTGCCAGCAGCCTACTAGCATGGTCCACTAGCGGGGCTAGCACAGATACGCAGTATTTT. This sequence encodes CASSLLAWSTSGASTDTQYF.

The rearrangement joins TRBV12-3 or TRBV12-4 to TRBJ2-7; unclear D gene. The CDR3 spans 13 residues. The germline V and J ends were trimmed by 2 bases and 9 bases, with 14 bases remaining between them. CDR3 protein: CASSLMSGIGQYF. DNA for the CDR3: TGTGCCAGCAGTTTAATGAGTGGGATCGGGCAGTACTTC.

The genes are TRBV18 and TRBJ2-1; TRBD2 agrees at 8 bases. The CDR3 length is 15 residues. Germline trimming cut 3 bases from V and 7 bases from J; bases unmatched to any gene: 8. CDR1 and CDR2 (germline): KGHSH, LQKENI. The CDR3 is CASSPGRGIANEQFF. Here the CDR3 DNA reads TGTGCCAGCTCACCCGGGAGGGGTATAGCGAATGAGCAGTTCTTC.

This chain connects TRBV7-8 to TRBJ2-1, with 8 bases fitting TRBD2. The V segment lost 5 bases and the J segment 1 base; nucleotides outside the gene matches: 7. CDR1 and CDR2 from the germline V gene are SGHVS and FQNEAQ. The CDR3 loop spans 16 amino acids. CDR3 nucleotide sequence: TGTGCCAGCAGCCTCCTCGGGGGGGCGTCCTACAATGAGCAGTTCTTC. This sequence encodes CASSLLGGASYNEQFF.

The gene calls are TRBV5-5 and TRBJ1-3, with TRBD1 identical over 10 bases. CDR3 length equals 20 residues. Trimming cost V 0 bases and J 0 bases; bases outside gene matches: 12. Germline V gene lookup returns CDR1 SGHKS and CDR2 YYEKEE (reference sequence). CDR3 in amino acids: CASSLEGQGSSMSSGNTIYF. The CDR3 DNA sequence: TGTGCCAGCAGCTTGGAGGGACAGGGGTCCTCAATGAGCTCTGGAAACACCATATATTTT. The variable domain in full, with the rest retrieved from reference TRBV5-5 and TRBJ1-3, is DAGVTQSPTHLIKTRGQQVTLRCSPISGHKSVSWYQQVLGQGPQFIFQYYEKEERGRGNFPDRFSARQFPNYSSELNVNALLLGDSALYLCASSLEGQGSSMSSGNTIYFGEGSWLTVV.

CDR3 bases: TGTGCCAGCAGTTCGCAGGGACCCCACAATGAGCAGTTCTTC. Its translation is CASSSQGPHNEQFF. The gene calls are TRBV27 and TRBJ2-1; D assignment may be TRBD1 or TRBD2 (5 bases each). The V end was cut by 4 bases, the J end by 5 bases, with 12 bases between. This CDR3 has 14 amino acids. Germline-derived CDR1 and CDR2 are MNHEY and SMNVEV (reference sequence).

In DNA form, the CDR3 reads TGTGCCAGCAGCTTAGGGGGTCTCTATGGCTACACCTTC. It codes for CASSLGGLYGYTF. The chain joins TRBV7-2 to TRBJ1-2; D unresolved. Trimming removed 1 base from V and 4 bases from J, with 7 bases in between. CDR3 length equals 13 residues. CDR1 and CDR2 (germline): SGHTA, FQGNSA.

In DNA, the CDR3 is TGCGCCAGCAGCTTGGGTGGAGCTCTCTACGAGCAGTACTTC. Protein product: CASSLGGALYEQYF. The chain employs TRBV5-1 and TRBJ2-7, with D unresolved. CDR3 size: 14 residues. Germline lookup yields CDR1 SGHRS and CDR2 YFSETQ. V lost 0 bases and J lost 3, with 10 bases in between.

CDR3 DNA sequence: TGTGCCAGCAGCACGAGACCGAACACTGAAGCTTTCTTT. This translates into CASSTRPNTEAFF. The chain joins TRBV11-2 to TRBJ1-1; no firm D call. Germline V gives CDR1 SGHAT, CDR2 FQNNGV. The CDR3 consists of 13 residues. V dropped 5 bases and J dropped 1 base, with 8 bases sitting between them.

The V call is TRBV9, the J call TRBJ1-1, with D maybe TRBD1 (5 bases). CDR3 length: 13 amino acids. CDR1 is SGDLS and CDR2 is YYNGEE in the germline V gene. Trimming removed 0 bases at V and 6 bases at J, with 9 bases between. CDR3 sequence reads: CASSVGGSAEAFF. The DNA for the CDR3 is TGTGCCAGCAGCGTAGGGGGGTCGGCTGAAGCTTTCTTT.

CDR3 in amino acids: CSVYSNTVKSGYTF. Written as DNA, the CDR3 is TGCAGCGTTTACTCTAACACGGTCAAGTCTGGCTACACCTTC. V is TRBV29-1 and J is TRBJ1-2; unclear D gene. V lost 5 bases and J lost 7, with 20 bases in between. CDR1 and CDR2 from the germline V gene are SQVTM and ANQGSEA. There are 14 residues in the CDR3.

The chain has TRBV4-3 and TRBJ1-6; tentative D call: TRBD1 (5 bases). V was pared by 1 base and J by 0 bases, with 19 bases between. The CDR3 is 20 amino acids. Germline V CDR1 and CDR2: LGHNA, YSLEER. Written as DNA, the CDR3 is TGCGCCAGCAGCCAAGGTATGGTCGGCGGGGCCAGCTCCTATAATTCACCCCTCCACTTT. It codes for CASSQGMVGGASSYNSPLHF.

This chain links TRBV18 with TRBJ1-4; D perhaps matches TRBD1 (5 bases). This CDR3 region has 13 residues. V lost 3 bases and J lost 6, with 8 bases in between. Germline CDR1 is KGHSH and CDR2 is LQKENI. CDR3 sequence reads: CASSPSRDEKLFF. In DNA form, the CDR3 reads TGTGCCAGCTCACCTTCCAGGGATGAAAAACTGTTTTTT.

The J gene is TRBJ2-5, the V gene TRBV3-1 (or the pseudogene TRBV3-2); D unclear. The CDR3 extends over 14 amino acids. Germline V lookup: CDR1 LGHDT, CDR2 YNNKEL (reference sequence). V lost 4 bases and J 0 bases, leaving 9 bases between the germline ends. CDR3 DNA: TGTGCCAGCAGCCTTCAGACTTACCAAGAGACCCAGTACTTC. Protein: CASSLQTYQETQYF.

J is TRBJ2-1 and V is TRBV11-2, with 7 bases lining up with TRBD2. With V trimmed by 5 bases and J by 3 bases, 10 bases remained unmatched. CDR1 and CDR2 from the germline V gene are SGHAT and FQNNGV. The CDR3 has 16 amino acids. The CDR3 DNA reads TGTGCCAGCAGCCGGCATGAGCGGGGCAGCTACAATGAGCAGTTCTTC. Encoded protein: CASSRHERGSYNEQFF.

This chain links TRBV7-9 with TRBJ1-5, with D unresolved. The CDR3 loop spans 16 amino acids. V shed 5 bases and J shed 7 bases, with 21 bases lying between them. The germline V gene encodes CDR1 SEHNR and CDR2 FQNEAQ (reference sequence). This chain's CDR3 is CASSQTGPTGNQPQHF. The CDR3 DNA is TGTGCCAGCAGCCAAACCGGACCTACCGGTAACCAGCCCCAGCATTTT.

The chain joins TRBV6-1 to TRBJ1-3; no definite D call. Germline CDR1 reads MNHNS; CDR2 reads SASEGT. Trimming left V 3 bases short and J 0 bases short, with 12 bases between. The CDR3 is 16 residues long. CDR3: CASSELAVGSGNTIYF. In DNA, the CDR3 is TGTGCCAGCAGTGAGCTGGCCGTGGGCTCTGGAAACACCATATATTTT.

The V gene is TRBV19, the J gene TRBJ2-7; D may be TRBD1 (5 bases). Germline V gene sequence: CDR1 LNHDA, CDR2 SQIVND (reference sequence). V gave up 4 bases and J gave up 4 bases, with 14 bases separating them. CDR3 size: 14 residues. The CDR3 sequence is CASSTGHLWYEQYF. In DNA, the CDR3 is TGTGCCAGTAGTACCGGACACCTATGGTACGAGCAGTACTTC. Complete variable domain (other parts from reference TRBV19 and TRBJ2-7): DGGITQSPKYLFRKEGQNVTLSCEQNLNHDAMYWYRQDPGQGLRLIYYSQIVNDFQKGDIAEGYSVSREKKESFPLTVTSAQKNPTAFYLCASSTGHLWYEQYFGPGTRLTVT.

V and J are TRBV24-1 and TRBJ2-1; D is possibly TRBD2 (5 bases). The V end lost 5 bases, the J end lost 4 bases, and 5 bases lay between the germline ends. CDR1 KGHDR and CDR2 SFDVKD come from the germline V gene. The CDR3 has 12 residues. The CDR3 protein is CATSGTYNEQFF. In DNA form, the CDR3 reads TGTGCCACCAGTGGGACTTACAATGAGCAGTTCTTC.